A selection of T cell receptor beta chains follows, all from one sample in a study of patients and donors after allogeneic stem cell transplantation. Each CDR3 protein gets one entry after TCRdb re-called the RT-PCR reads with MiXCR. The table has approximately 17,000 distinct CDR3 sequences, roughly 27% seen once. The sample consisted of blood, either unsorted or a sorted T cell fraction (not recorded which). Source of these receptors: a human donor who was either an allogeneic HSCT recipient or a stem cell or donor lymphocyte infusion donor (not recorded which). It is not recorded whose cells these are; they may come from a transplant donor. Both conserved end residues are part of each CDR3. Fields, in order: J gene, D gene, clone size, V gene, CDR3 protein, CDR3 DNA. The D gene is left open where the match is weak. Not every row has a clone size; where given, it reads once, few, many or a size class.

TRBJ1-5 TRBD1 - TRBV19 CASARGLYQPQHF TGTGCCAGTGCCAGGGGGCTGTATCAGCCCCAGCATTTT
TRBJ1-1 - few TRBV4-1 CASSQNDRYTEAFF TGCGCCAGCAGCCAAAATGACAGGTACACTGAAGCTTTCTTT
TRBJ2-3 TRBD1 - TRBV10-3 CAISESRGRGTDTQYF TGTGCCATCAGTGAGTCGAGGGGGCGAGGCACAGATACGCAGTATTTT
TRBJ1-6 - - TRBV6-1 CASSTGPNNSPLHF TGTGCCAGCAGTACAGGGCCCAATAATTCACCCCTCCACTTT
TRBJ2-5 - - TRBV29-1 CSVGKGRLETQYF TGCAGCGTTGGAAAGGGTCGGTTGGAGACCCAGTACTTC
TRBJ1-1 - - TRBV6-5 CASSYSTQSSMAAFF TGTGCCAGCAGTTACTCGACACAGTCTTCAATGGCAGCTTTCTTT
TRBJ2-1 TRBD2 - TRBV20-1 CSASSPRVLAGANNEQFF TGCAGTGCTAGTTCCCCGAGGGTCTTAGCGGGGGCCAACAATGAGCAGTTCTTC
TRBJ1-4 TRBD1 few TRBV7-9 CASSLGPPGQGREKLFF TGTGCCAGCAGCTTAGGCCCCCCGGGACAGGGGCGAGAAAAACTGTTTTTT
TRBJ2-1 - once TRBV9 CASSVAPGRNEQFF TGTGCCAGCAGCGTAGCTCCGGGACGCAATGAGCAGTTCTTC
TRBJ2-1 - - TRBV7-9 CASSLGSDPYNEQFF TGTGCCAGCAGCTTAGGTAGCGACCCCTACAATGAGCAGTTCTTC
TRBJ2-7 - - TRBV9 CASSPHGPTGSYEQYF TGTGCCAGCAGCCCTCACGGGCCGACGGGATCCTACGAGCAGTACTTC
TRBJ1-1 - - TRBV6-4 CASSPQGMNTEAFF TGTGCCAGCAGTCCGCAGGGGATGAACACTGAAGCTTTCTTT
TRBJ2-7 TRBD1 - TRBV29-1 CSVERQGKGEQYF TGCAGCGTTGAAAGACAGGGGAAAGGCGAGCAGTACTTC
TRBJ1-2 TRBD1 - TRBV4-1 CASSQTGYYGYTF TGCGCCAGCAGCCAGACAGGGTACTATGGCTACACCTTC
TRBJ2-7 TRBD2 - TRBV28 CASSLRLGTSGGETYEQYF TGTGCCAGCAGTTTACGGCTCGGGACTAGCGGGGGTGAAACCTACGAGCAGTACTTC
TRBJ1-4 TRBD1 - TRBV11-3 CASSPGQGENEKLFF TGTGCCAGCAGCCCCGGACAGGGGGAGAATGAAAAACTGTTTTTT
TRBJ1-6 - - TRBV7-9 CASSLNSPYSPLHF TGTGCCAGCAGCTTAAATTCGCCGTATTCACCCCTCCACTTT
TRBJ1-2 - - TRBV5-5 CASSLVQSYGYTF TGTGCCAGCAGCTTAGTACAGTCCTATGGCTACACCTTC
TRBJ1-1 - - TRBV28 CASSSGVARPFF TGTGCCAGCAGTTCGGGAGTCGCTCGCCCTTTCTTT
TRBJ1-2 TRBD1 many TRBV7-9 CASSSHGQGIYGYTF TGTGCCAGCAGCTCCCACGGACAGGGGATCTATGGCTACACCTTC
TRBJ2-5 - - TRBV12-3/TRBV12-4 CASSRTGAGAQYF TGTGCCAGCAGTCGAACAGGCGCCGGGGCCCAGTACTTC
TRBJ1-5 TRBD1 few TRBV20-1 CSAALPRGHQPQHF TGCAGTGCTGCACTCCCAAGGGGGCACCAGCCCCAGCATTTT
TRBJ1-1 - - TRBV18 CASSPQGSMNTEAFF TGTGCCAGCTCACCGCAGGGTTCCATGAACACTGAAGCTTTCTTT
TRBJ2-2 - - TRBV5-1 CASSSALPTGELFF TGCGCCAGCAGCTCCGCCCTTCCCACCGGGGAGCTGTTTTTT
TRBJ1-2 TRBD1 - TRBV7-9 CASRRTGIYGYTF TGTGCCAGCAGGCGGACAGGGATCTATGGCTACACCTTC
TRBJ1-1 - - TRBV4-3 CASSPGNRVNTEAFF TGCGCCAGCAGCCCAGGTAACAGGGTGAACACTGAAGCTTTCTTT
TRBJ2-2 TRBD2 - TRBV5-6 CASKSSGGPTGELFF TGTGCCAGCAAATCTAGCGGGGGGCCCACCGGGGAGCTGTTTTTT
TRBJ2-7 TRBD1 few TRBV12-3/TRBV12-4 CASTWDRESYEQYF TGTGCCAGCACCTGGGACAGGGAGAGTTACGAGCAGTACTTC
TRBJ1-5 - few TRBV11-2 CASSLGLLQPQHF TGTGCCAGCAGCTTAGGTTTGTTGCAGCCCCAGCATTTT